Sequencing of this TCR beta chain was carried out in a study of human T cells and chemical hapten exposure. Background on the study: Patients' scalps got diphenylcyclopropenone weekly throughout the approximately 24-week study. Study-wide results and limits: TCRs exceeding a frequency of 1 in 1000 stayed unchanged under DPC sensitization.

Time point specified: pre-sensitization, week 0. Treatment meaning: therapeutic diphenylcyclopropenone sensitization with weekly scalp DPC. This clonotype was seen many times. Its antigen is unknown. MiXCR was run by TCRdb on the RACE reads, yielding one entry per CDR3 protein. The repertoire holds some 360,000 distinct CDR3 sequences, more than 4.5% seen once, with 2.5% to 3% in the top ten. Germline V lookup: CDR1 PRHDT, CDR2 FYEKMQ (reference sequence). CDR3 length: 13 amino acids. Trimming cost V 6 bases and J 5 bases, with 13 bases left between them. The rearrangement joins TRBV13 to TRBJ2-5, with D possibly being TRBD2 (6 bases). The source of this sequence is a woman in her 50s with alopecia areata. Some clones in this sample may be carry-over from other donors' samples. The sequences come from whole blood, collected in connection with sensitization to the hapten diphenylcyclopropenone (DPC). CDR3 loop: CASREGPSETQYF. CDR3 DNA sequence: TGTGCCAGCAGGGAGGGGCCTTCGGAGACCCAGTACTTC.